One and the same sample provided the 5 T cell receptor beta chains below, sequenced in a study of preoperative IRX-2 immunotherapy in early breast cancer (dated by TCRdb to between 2019 and 2020). Library prep was done by the immunoSEQ multiplex PCR assay. Not all clones reach the TCRdb copy of this immuneACCESS table, which keeps in-frame sequences only. Checked studies attribute under half of the gap to unresolved V genes and leave the rest unexplained. This sample lists roughly 11,000 clones; around 86% were detected once. Together, the top ten hold roughly 6% of the sample. Per the publication, the treatment or condition label means: preoperative locoregional IRX-2 cytokine immunotherapy. Sequences were derived from lymph node tissue, sampled before IRX-2 immunotherapy. These receptors came from a human donor with breast cancer.

This clone was detected a few times. V gene TRBV30 combines with J gene TRBJ2-6; the match to TRBD2 covers 8 bases. Trimming cost V 3 bases and J 1 base; bases outside gene matches: 5. The CDR3 consists of 16 residues. Germline V gives CDR1 GTSNPN, CDR2 SVGIG (reference sequence). CDR3 nucleotide sequence: TGTGCCTGGAGGAAAGCGGGAGAATCTGGGGCCAACGTCCTGACTTTC. Translated: CAWRKAGESGANVLTF.

The genes are TRBV5-1 and TRBJ2-1; 13 positions match TRBD2. V lost 4 bases, J lost 15 bases, and 10 bases stayed unmatched. Germline V gene sequence: CDR1 SGHRS, CDR2 YFSETQ. This CDR3 has 14 residues. As DNA, the CDR3 is TGCGCCAGCAGCCCGCGGACTAGCGGGAGTATGTCGTTCTTC. This codes for CASSPRTSGSMSFF. The whole variable domain, remainder taken from reference TRBV5-1 and TRBJ2-1, is KAGVTQTPRYLIKTRGQQVTLSCSPISGHRSVSWYQQTPGQGLQFLFEYFSETQRNKGNFPGRFSGRQFSNSRSEMNVSTLELGDSALYLCASSPRTSGSMSFFGPGTRLTVL.

This sequence joins TRBV15 and TRBJ1-3, with D unresolved. Germline loops: CDR1 LNHNV, CDR2 YYDKDF (reference sequence). The CDR3 spans 16 residues. Trimming left V 0 bases short and J 1 base short, with 10 bases between. The chain's CDR3 is CATSRDPGGSGNTIYF. CDR3 DNA: TGTGCCACCAGCAGAGATCCCGGAGGGTCTGGAAACACCATATATTTT.

The rearrangement joins TRBV18 to TRBJ1-6; D gene ambiguous. The CDR3 totals 16 residues. Trimming shortened V by 4 bases and J by 1 base, and 11 bases separated the two germline ends. In germline, CDR1 is KGHSH, CDR2 LQKENI. The CDR3 spells CASSRVATSYNSPLHF. The CDR3 DNA reads TGTGCCAGCTCACGGGTCGCTACGTCCTATAATTCACCCCTCCACTTT.

The chain joins TRBV6-8 to TRBJ2-5; D is unresolved. Per germline, CDR1 MNHGY and CDR2 SAAAGT. The V gene lost 6 bases and the J gene lost 8 bases, with 22 bases spanning the gap. This CDR3 spans 15 amino acids. The CDR3 DNA sequence: TGTGCCAGCAGCCTCGGGCCGACGAGCTCCGGAACCCAGTACTTC. This sequence encodes CASSLGPTSSGTQYF.